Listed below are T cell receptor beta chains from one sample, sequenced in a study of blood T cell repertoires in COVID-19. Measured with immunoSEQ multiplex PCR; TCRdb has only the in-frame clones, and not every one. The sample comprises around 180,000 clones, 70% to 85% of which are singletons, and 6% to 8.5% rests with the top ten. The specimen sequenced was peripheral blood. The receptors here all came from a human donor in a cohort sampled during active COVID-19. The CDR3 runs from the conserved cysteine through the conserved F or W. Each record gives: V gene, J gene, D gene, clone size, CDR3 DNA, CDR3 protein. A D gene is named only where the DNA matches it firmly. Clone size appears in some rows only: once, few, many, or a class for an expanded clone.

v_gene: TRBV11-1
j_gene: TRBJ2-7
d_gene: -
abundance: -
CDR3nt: TGTGCCAGCAGCTTAGATTTAGGAGGGGACGAGCAGTACTTC
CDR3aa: CASSLDLGGDEQYF

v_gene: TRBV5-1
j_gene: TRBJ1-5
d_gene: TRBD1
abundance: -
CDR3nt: TGCGCCAGCAGCAAGGGACAGGGGGTTCCTCAGCCCCAGCATTTT
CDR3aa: CASSKGQGVPQPQHF

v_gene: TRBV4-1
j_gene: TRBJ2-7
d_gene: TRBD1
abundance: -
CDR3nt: TGCGCCAGCAGCCTCCTCGGGACAGGGACTTCCTACGAGCAGTACTTC
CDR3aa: CASSLLGTGTSYEQYF

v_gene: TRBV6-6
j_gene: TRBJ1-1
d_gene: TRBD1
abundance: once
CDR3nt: TGTGCCAGCAGACGAGGGGACAGTCCAATGAACACTGAAGCTTTCTTT
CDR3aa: CASRRGDSPMNTEAFF

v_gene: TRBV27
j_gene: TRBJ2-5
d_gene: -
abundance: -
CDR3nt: TGTGCCAGCAGATCCCGTACAGGATTCCTTACGCCAGGCCAAGAGACCCAGTACTTC
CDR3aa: CASRSRTGFLTPGQETQYF

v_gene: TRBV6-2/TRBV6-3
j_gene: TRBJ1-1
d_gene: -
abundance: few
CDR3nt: TGTGCCAGCAGTTTTCGAGCGGAGGCTTTCTTT
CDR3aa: CASSFRAEAFF

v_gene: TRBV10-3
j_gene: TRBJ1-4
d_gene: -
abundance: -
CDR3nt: TGTGCCATCAGTGAGCGGGGGGAAACTGAAAAACTGTTTTTT
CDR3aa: CAISERGETEKLFF

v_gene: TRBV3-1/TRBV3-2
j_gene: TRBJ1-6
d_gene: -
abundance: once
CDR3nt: TGTGCCAGCAGCCAAGGACGAGGGAATAATTCACCCCTCCACTTT
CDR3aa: CASSQGRGNNSPLHF

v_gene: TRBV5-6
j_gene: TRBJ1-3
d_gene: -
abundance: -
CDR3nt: TGTGCCAGCAGCTTGGGACAGATTGGAAACACCATATATTTT
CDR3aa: CASSLGQIGNTIYF

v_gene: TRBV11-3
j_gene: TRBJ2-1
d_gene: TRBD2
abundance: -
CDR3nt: TGTGCCAGCAGCTCCCCAGCGGGGGGGTTCAATGAGCAGTTCTTC
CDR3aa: CASSSPAGGFNEQFF

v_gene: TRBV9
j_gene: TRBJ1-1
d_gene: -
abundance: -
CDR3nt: TGTGCCAGCAGCGCCTCAGGGGCCCCCTACAAGGCATCAACGTGGGGCACTGAAGCTTTCTTT
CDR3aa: CASSASGAPYKASTWGTEAFF

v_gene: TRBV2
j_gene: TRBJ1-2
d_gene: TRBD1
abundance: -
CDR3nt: TGTGCCAGCAGTCGGAGCAGGGGGCATAACTATGGCTACACCTTC
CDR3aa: CASSRSRGHNYGYTF

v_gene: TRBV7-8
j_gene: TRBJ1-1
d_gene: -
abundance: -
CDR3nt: TGTGCCAGCAGCTTGGTCAGGCGGAACACTGAAGCTTTCTTT
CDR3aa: CASSLVRRNTEAFF

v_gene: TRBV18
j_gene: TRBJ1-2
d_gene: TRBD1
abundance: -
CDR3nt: TGTGCCAGCTCACCCCCGGGACAGGGACAGGGCTACACCTTC
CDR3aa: CASSPPGQGQGYTF

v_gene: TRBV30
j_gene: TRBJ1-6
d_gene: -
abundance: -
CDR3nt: TGTGCCTGGAGTGCAGGACAGAATAATTCACCCCTCCACTTT
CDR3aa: CAWSAGQNNSPLHF

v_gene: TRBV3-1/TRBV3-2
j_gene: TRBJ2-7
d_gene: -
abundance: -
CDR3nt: TGTGCCAGCAGCCAAGCTGTGGCGGGGACTCCCCACGAGCAGTACTTC
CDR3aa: CASSQAVAGTPHEQYF

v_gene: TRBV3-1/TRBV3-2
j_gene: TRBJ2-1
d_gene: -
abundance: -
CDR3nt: TGTGCCAGCAGCCCTCCTTTTGTAGCCAATGAGCAGTTCTTC
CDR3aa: CASSPPFVANEQFF

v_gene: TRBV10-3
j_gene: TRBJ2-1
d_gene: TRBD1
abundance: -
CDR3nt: TGTGCCATCAGTGAGTCTGCCTCCAGCGGGACAGGGAGCTCCTACAATGAGCAGTTCTTC
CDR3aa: CAISESASSGTGSSYNEQFF

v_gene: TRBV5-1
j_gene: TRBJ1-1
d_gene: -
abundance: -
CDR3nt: TGCGCCAGCAGCCCGACAGATACGAACACTGAAGCTTTCTTT
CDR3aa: CASSPTDTNTEAFF

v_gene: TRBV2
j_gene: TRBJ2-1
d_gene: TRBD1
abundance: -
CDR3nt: TGTGCCAGCGGGGGACAGGGGGCTGGTGAGCAGTTCTTC
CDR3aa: CASGGQGAGEQFF

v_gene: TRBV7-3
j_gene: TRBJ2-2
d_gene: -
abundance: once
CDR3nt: TGTGCCAGCACCTCCGAGAGCGGGGAGCTGTTTTTT
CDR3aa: CASTSESGELFF

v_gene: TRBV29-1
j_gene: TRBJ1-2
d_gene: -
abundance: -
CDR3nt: TGCAGCGTTGAGCTCAGGGCAGCTCCTAACTATGGCTACACCTTC
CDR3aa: CSVELRAAPNYGYTF

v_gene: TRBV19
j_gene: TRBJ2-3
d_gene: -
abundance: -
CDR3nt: TGTGCCAGTAGTAACCTCCGGGGGAGCTCAGATACGCAGTATTTT
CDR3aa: CASSNLRGSSDTQYF

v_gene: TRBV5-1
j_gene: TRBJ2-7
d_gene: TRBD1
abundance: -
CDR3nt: TGCGCCAGCAGCACATGGACAGGGGGCGCATATGAGCAGTACTTC
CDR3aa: CASSTWTGGAYEQYF

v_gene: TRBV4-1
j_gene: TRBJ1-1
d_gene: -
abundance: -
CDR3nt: TGCGCCAGCAGGCAAACCCCGGTCAAGAACACTGAAGCTTTCTTT
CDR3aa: CASRQTPVKNTEAFF